What follows describes a single T cell receptor (beta chain). Sequencing used immunoSEQ multiplex PCR; TCRdb keeps in-frame clones, though not all of them. Here the sample spans roughly 330,000 clones, around 90% being singletons. The CDR3 is made up of 15 amino acids. The sample is drawn from a study of blood T cell repertoires in COVID-19. Background on the study: COVID-19 samples collected from the United States, Italy and Spain covered acute and convalescent phases. PBMCs, B-cell-depleted T cells, or T cells provided the cDNA or gDNA that made up the material.

This chain connects TRBV7-5 to TRBJ2-7; TRBD1, the table's D call, was not compared with the DNA. TRBV7-5 is an annotated pseudogene. The sequencing sample was made of peripheral blood. The clonotype was recovered from a young man who had recovered from COVID-19. CDR3 nucleotides: TGTGCCAGAAGCCCAGAAAGGGGTTCCTCCTACGAGCAGTACTTC. As protein: CARSPERGSSYEQYF.